This TCR beta chain was obtained from a study of CD8 T cells in ankylosing spondylitis (TCRdb year 2017). For the study in its entirety: T cell receptor beta repertoires were profiled in healthy donors and ankylosing spondylitis patients so that disease-linked TCR variants could be found. Peripheral blood was sampled, and synovial fluid was additionally collected from ankylosing spondylitis patients. In total, the full study cohort was made up of approximately 99 healthy donors and 25 to 30 ankylosing spondylitis patients. Here is what the overall study found, with its caveats: In peripheral blood, the disease-linked clones were found at relatively low frequencies and had a CD8+ phenotype. According to the report, matched synovial fluid samples from ankylosing spondylitis patients were significantly enriched for the disease-linked clones. A TCR beta motif of 8 or 9 highly homologous amino acid variants appeared characteristic of blood from ankylosing spondylitis patients. Some motif variants had previously been reported in the synovial fluid and blood of reactive arthritis patients, which suggests shared mechanisms of disease initiation.

This clonotype was seen ten or more times. Its antigen specificity is not known. The junction departs from germline at one end; a sequencing error may be responsible. The run used an Illumina HiSeq 2500. TCR beta libraries were prepared by quantitative 5'-RACE with molecular barcodes. The original methods were these. A new computational method based on a probabilistic model of VDJ rearrangement was used to identify disease-linked TCR variants. TCRdb itself trimmed the public reads at Q25 with fastp, ran MiXCR and retained productive beta chains. Every distinct CDR3 protein forms one entry, paired with its most common genes and DNA. In this record, the V and J calls reflect TCRdb's handling and not the investigators' own analysis. For this sample the table gives approximately 400,000 distinct CDR3 sequences, of which approximately 17% were detected only once. The ten largest account for under 1.2% of the sample.

The CDR3 contains 15 residues, cysteine and phenylalanine counted. The sequence is cut down to CDR3 DNA, 45 bases in frame from base 1. According to the germline V gene, CDR1 reads SGHRS and CDR2 reads YFSETQ. The receptor comes from a male donor with ankylosing spondylitis. The chain is assembled from TRBV5-1 and TRBJ2-3, and TRBD2 aligns with 8 junction nucleotides. The material sequenced was blood, either unsorted or a sorted T cell fraction (not recorded which). This receptor carries the CDR3 CASSLGGGRTDTQYF. In nucleotide form, the sequence is TGTGCCAGCAGTTTGGGCGGGGGGAGGACAGATACGCAGTATTTT. With the rest looked up from the reference TRBV5-1 and TRBJ2-3 genes rather than sequenced, the full variable domain is KAGVTQTPRYLIKTRGQQVTLSCSPISGHRSVSWYQQTPGQGLQFLFEYFSETQRNKGNFPGRFSGRQFSNSRSEMNVSTLELGDSALYLCASSLGGGRTDTQYFGPGTRLTVL.